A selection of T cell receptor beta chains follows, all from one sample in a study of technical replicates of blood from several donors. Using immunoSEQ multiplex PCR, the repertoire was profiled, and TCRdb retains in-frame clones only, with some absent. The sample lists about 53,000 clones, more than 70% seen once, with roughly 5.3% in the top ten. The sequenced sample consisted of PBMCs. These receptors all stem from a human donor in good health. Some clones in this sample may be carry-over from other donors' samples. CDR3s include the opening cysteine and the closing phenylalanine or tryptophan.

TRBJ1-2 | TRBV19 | CASSMGQGRSYTF
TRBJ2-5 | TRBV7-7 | CASSLALGGETQYF
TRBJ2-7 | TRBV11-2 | CASRWGPLEQYF
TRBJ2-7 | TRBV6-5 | CASSYQLEGYEQYF
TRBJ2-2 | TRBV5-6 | CASTLAGGNTGELFF
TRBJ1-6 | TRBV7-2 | CASSLGTGGSAPLHF
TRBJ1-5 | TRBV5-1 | CASSPYGTGGGNQPQHF
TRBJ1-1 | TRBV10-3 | CAISESTRNTEAFF
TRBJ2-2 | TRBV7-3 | CASSLSNGNTGELFF
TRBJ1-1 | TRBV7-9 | CASSLGTGLGTEAFF
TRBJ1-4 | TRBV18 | CASSPEIDRGAEKLFF
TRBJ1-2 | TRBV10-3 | CAISNPRGDAYGYTF
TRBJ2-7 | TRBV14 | CASSQDERGGIYEQYF
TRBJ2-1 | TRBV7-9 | CASSTTGTGGPIDEQFF
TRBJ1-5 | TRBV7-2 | CASSSQYSNQPQHF
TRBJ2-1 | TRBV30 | CAWSVPGGSRNEQFF
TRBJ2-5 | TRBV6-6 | CASSQFEETQYF
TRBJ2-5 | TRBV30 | CAWSVRGSSETQYF
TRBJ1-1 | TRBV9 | CASSVGGQGSAEAFF
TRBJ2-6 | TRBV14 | CASSLRTGRAGANVLTF
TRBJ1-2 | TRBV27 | CASSYQGQGVYGYTF
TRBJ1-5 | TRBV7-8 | CASSLVERNSNQPQHF
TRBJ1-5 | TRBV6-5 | CASSLSGDRNQPQHF
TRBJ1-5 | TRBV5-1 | CARDRQNSNQPQHF
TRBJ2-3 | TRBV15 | CATSRDRLDTQYF
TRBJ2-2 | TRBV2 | CASSARANTGELFF
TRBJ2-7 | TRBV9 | CASSVGGLAAYEQYF
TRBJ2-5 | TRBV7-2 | CASSPMYRESETQYF
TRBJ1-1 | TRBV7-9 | CASSLGGGVSEAFF